These 18 T cell receptor beta chains came from one sample sequenced in a study of blood T cell repertoires in COVID-19. Only in-frame clones appear in the TCRdb table, and some are missing; sequencing was by immunoSEQ multiplex PCR. The sample includes around 290,000 clones, about 90% of them seen just once. The sample consisted of peripheral blood. These receptors were collected from a woman in her 50s who had recovered from COVID-19.

V gene TRBV7-9 combines with J gene TRBJ2-3, with 7 positions matching TRBD2. Germline assignment: CDR1 SEHNR and CDR2 FQNEAQ (reference sequence). Trimming at V came to 3 bases and at J to 4 bases, leaving 16 bases not matched to a gene. The CDR3 extends over 18 amino acids. CDR3 sequence: CASSLRTSGLGVSDTQYF. The CDR3 DNA sequence: TGTGCCAGCAGCTTGCGAACCTCAGGACTAGGGGTCTCAGATACGCAGTATTTT.

This chain uses TRBV19 with TRBJ1-1, with a possible D match to TRBD1 (6 bases). Germline V gene lookup returns CDR1 LNHDA and CDR2 SQIVND (reference sequence). The CDR3 runs to 11 residues. V was cut by 6 bases and J by 11 bases, with 13 bases left in between. The CDR3 region is CASRGGFVAFF. The CDR3 coding sequence is TGTGCCAGTAGAGGGGGTTTTGTGGCTTTCTTT.

The chain is built from TRBV5-1 and TRBJ2-2; D is undetermined. The CDR3 runs 14 residues. With 0 bases removed from V and 1 base from J, the gap between germline ends came to 4 bases. Germline V gene lookup returns CDR1 SGHRS and CDR2 YFSETQ. CDR3 residues: CASSLAGNTGELFF. The CDR3 DNA follows: TGCGCCAGCAGCTTGGCAGGGAACACCGGGGAGCTGTTTTTT.

V is TRBV5-6 and J is TRBJ1-4, with 9 bases lining up with TRBD1. CDR1 and CDR2 (germline): SGHDT, YYEEEE. The CDR3 covers 14 residues. J was trimmed by 7 bases and V by 2 bases; bases with no gene match: 3. For the CDR3, the DNA is TGTGCCAGCAGCTTTGGGACAGGGATTGAAAAACTGTTTTTT. Encoded protein: CASSFGTGIEKLFF.

The rearrangement joins TRBV19 to TRBJ2-5, with D maybe TRBD2 (5 bases). Trimming stripped 2 bases from V and 4 bases from J, with 8 bases between. The germline CDR1 and CDR2 sequences are LNHDA and SQIVND (reference sequence). CDR3 size: 13 residues. CDR3 region: CASSIRGIETQYF. CDR3 sequence (DNA): TGTGCCAGTAGTATACGGGGTATAGAGACCCAGTACTTC.

The CDR3 coding sequence is TGTGCCAGCAGCCGACAGGTAACTCAGCCCCAGCATTTT. Residues: CASSRQVTQPQHF. This rearrangement joins TRBV6-5 to TRBJ1-5; weak D call: TRBD1 (6 bases). This CDR3 spans 13 amino acids. Germline V gene lookup returns CDR1 MNHEY and CDR2 SVGAGI. V lost 6 bases and J 6 bases, leaving 12 bases between the germline ends.

This clone was seen just once. This chain joins TRBV2 and TRBJ1-5; 8 bases are a match to TRBD1. Germline loops: CDR1 SNHLY, CDR2 FYNNEI. Trimming removed 4 bases from V and 5 bases from J; junction bases left unmatched: 4. The CDR3 contains 14 residues. The CDR3 bases are TGTGCCAGCAGTGGCCGGGACAGGTATCAGCCCCAGCATTTT. Translating it yields CASSGRDRYQPQHF.

This chain uses TRBV7-9 with TRBJ1-6; 7 positions match TRBD1. The CDR3 runs to 14 residues. V lost 5 bases and J lost 7; bases outside the gene matches: 5. Germline assignment: CDR1 SEHNR and CDR2 FQNEAQ (reference sequence). The CDR3 region is CASSPGTDNSPLHF. DNA of the CDR3: TGTGCCAGCAGCCCCGGGACAGACAATTCACCCCTCCACTTT. Supplemented by reference TRBV7-9 and TRBJ1-6, the full variable domain reads DTGVSQNPRHKITKRGQNVTFRCDPISEHNRLYWYRQTLGQGPEFLTYFQNEAQLEKSRLLSDRFSAERPKGSFSTLEIQRTEQGDSAMYLCASSPGTDNSPLHFGNGTRLTVT.

The J gene is TRBJ2-3, the V gene TRBV4-3; TRBD2 matches 7 bases. This CDR3 has 14 residues. The junction had 0 bases not matched to a gene; V was cut back by 0 bases and J by 3 bases. Germline V gives CDR1 LGHNA, CDR2 YSLEER. CDR3 loop: CASSQEGGTDTQYF. CDR3 bases: TGCGCCAGCAGCCAAGAGGGGGGGACAGATACGCAGTATTTT.

The chain has TRBV4-2 and TRBJ2-7; TRBD2 matches at 10 bases. The CDR3 contains 16 residues. V shed 3 bases and J 3 bases; nucleotides not matched to a gene: 8. From germline, CDR1 is LGHNA and CDR2 YNFKEQ. The CDR3 nucleotides are TGTGCCAGCAGCCACCTTAGCGGGAGGACAAGCTACGAGCAGTACTTC. Protein product: CASSHLSGRTSYEQYF.

The chain is built from TRBV6-2 or TRBV6-3 and TRBJ2-7; D may be TRBD1 or TRBD2 (6 bases each). The length of the CDR3 is 11 residues. Trimming took 6 bases from V and 5 from J, leaving 8 bases between them. Germline CDR1 and CDR2: MNHEY and SVGEGT. The CDR3 sequence is CASSGGDEQYF. The CDR3 DNA follows: TGTGCCAGCAGCGGGGGCGACGAGCAGTACTTC.

In this sample, this clone turned up once. The J gene is TRBJ2-5, the V gene TRBV12-3 or TRBV12-4; D possibly corresponds to TRBD1 (6 bases). CDR3 length equals 13 residues. V lost 3 bases and J 3 bases, leaving 8 bases between the germline ends. In DNA, the CDR3 is TGTGCCAGCAGTTTGTCAGGGGAAGAGACCCAGTACTTC. It translates to CASSLSGEETQYF.

The chain joins TRBV19 to TRBJ2-7; 8 bases line up with TRBD2. From germline, CDR1 is LNHDA and CDR2 SQIVND (reference sequence). With 3 bases clipped from V and 3 bases from J, the junction kept 4 bases outside the gene matches. The length of the CDR3 is 14 residues. The CDR3 sequence: CASSIGSGIYEQYF. The CDR3 coding sequence is TGTGCCAGTAGTATCGGTAGCGGGATCTACGAGCAGTACTTC.

To note about this clone: Germline and junction disagree at one end, which may indicate a read error. The rearrangement links TRBV7-7 to TRBJ1-4; TRBD1 matches at 7 bases. CDR1 is SSHAT, CDR2 FNYEAQ, per germline (reference sequence). The CDR3 covers 15 residues. The CDR3 region is CASSSSRGTNEKLFF. The CDR3 region has the DNA TGTGCTAGCAGTTCGTCCAGGGGGACTAATGAAAAACTGTTTTTT.

J is TRBJ2-7 and V is TRBV28; 7 bases match TRBD2. The CDR3 covers 14 residues. V dropped 6 bases and J dropped 6; count of bases not matched to a gene: 11. In germline, CDR1 is MDHEN, CDR2 SYDVKM. CDR3 nucleotides: TGTGCCAGCAGCCTGGGACTACACGCGGGCGAGCAGTACTTC. Translation: CASSLGLHAGEQYF.

The gene calls are TRBV2 and TRBJ1-2; D is unclear. The ends were cut back, 6 bases at V and 4 bases at J, with 15 bases in the middle. The CDR3 runs to 14 residues. Germline-derived CDR1 and CDR2 are SNHLY and FYNNEI. CDR3 nucleotide sequence: TGTGCCAGCAGCCCGACAACTGGCCCCTATGGCTACACCTTC. This encodes CASSPTTGPYGYTF. The variable domain in full, completed from reference TRBV2 and TRBJ1-2, reads EPEVTQTPSHQVTQMGQEVILRCVPISNHLYFYWYRQILGQKVEFLVSFYNNEISEKSEIFDDQFSVERPDGSNFTLKIRSTKLEDSAMYFCASSPTTGPYGYTFGSGTRLTVV.

Remarks on this clone: This sample also contains other DNA sequences that code for the same CDR3. The chain's CDR3 is CASSPGTVNTGELFF. In DNA form, the CDR3 reads TGTGCCAGCTCACCAGGGACTGTGAACACCGGGGAGCTGTTTTTT. The chain has TRBV18 and TRBJ2-2; maybe TRBD2 (6 bases). The CDR3 is 15 residues long. CDR1 and CDR2 (germline): KGHSH, LQKENI. Between the trimmed V and J ends, which lost 2 bases and 1 base, there was a span of 8 bases.

The rearrangement joins TRBV2 to TRBJ1-2; D gene unclear. V was trimmed by 7 bases and J by 0 bases, leaving 12 bases between them. There are 14 residues in the CDR3. Germline-derived CDR1 and CDR2 are SNHLY and FYNNEI. The CDR3 reads CASNFLGTNYGYTF. DNA for the CDR3: TGTGCCAGCAATTTTTTGGGCACTAACTATGGCTACACCTTC.